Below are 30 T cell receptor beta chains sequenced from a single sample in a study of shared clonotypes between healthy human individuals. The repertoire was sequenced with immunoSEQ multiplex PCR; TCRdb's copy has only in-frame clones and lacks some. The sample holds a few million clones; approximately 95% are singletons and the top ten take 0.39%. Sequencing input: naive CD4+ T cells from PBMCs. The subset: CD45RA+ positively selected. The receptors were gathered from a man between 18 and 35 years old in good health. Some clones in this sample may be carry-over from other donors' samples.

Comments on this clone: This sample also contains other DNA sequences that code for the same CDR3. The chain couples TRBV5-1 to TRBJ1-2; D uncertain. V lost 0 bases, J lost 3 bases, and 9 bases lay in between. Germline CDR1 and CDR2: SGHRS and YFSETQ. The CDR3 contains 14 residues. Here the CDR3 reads CASSLVGGDYGYTF. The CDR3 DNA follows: TGCGCCAGCAGCTTGGTAGGAGGAGACTATGGCTACACCTTC.

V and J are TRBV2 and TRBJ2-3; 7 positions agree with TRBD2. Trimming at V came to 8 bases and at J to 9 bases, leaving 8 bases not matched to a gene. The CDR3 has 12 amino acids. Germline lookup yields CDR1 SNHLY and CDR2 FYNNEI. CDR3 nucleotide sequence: TGTGCCAGCGCCGAGCGGGGCTTCACGCAGTATTTT. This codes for CASAERGFTQYF.

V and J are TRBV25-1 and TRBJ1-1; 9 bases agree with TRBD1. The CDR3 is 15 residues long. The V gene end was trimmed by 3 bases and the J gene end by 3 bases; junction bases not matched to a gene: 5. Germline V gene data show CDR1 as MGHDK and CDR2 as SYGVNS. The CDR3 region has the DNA TGTGCCAGCAGTGAGCCTAGGACAGGGGACACTGAAGCTTTCTTT. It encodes CASSEPRTGDTEAFF.

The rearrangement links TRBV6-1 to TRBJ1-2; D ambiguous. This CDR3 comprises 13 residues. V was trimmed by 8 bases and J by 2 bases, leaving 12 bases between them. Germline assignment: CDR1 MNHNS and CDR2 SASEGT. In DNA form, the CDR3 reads TGTGCCAGCCGGTCCTCGGCAAACTATGGCTACACCTTC. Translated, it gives CASRSSANYGYTF.

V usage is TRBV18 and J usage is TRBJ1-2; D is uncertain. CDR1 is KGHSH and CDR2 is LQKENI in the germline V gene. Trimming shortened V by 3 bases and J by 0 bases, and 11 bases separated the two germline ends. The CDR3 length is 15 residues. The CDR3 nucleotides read TGTGCCAGCTCACCGATCGACGGAGCTAACTATGGCTACACCTTC. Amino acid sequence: CASSPIDGANYGYTF.

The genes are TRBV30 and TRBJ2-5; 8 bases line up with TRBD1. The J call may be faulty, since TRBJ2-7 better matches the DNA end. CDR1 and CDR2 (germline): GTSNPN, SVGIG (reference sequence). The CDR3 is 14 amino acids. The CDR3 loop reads CAWSVSGGPYEQYF. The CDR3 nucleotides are TGTGCCTGGAGTGTTTCAGGGGGCCCCTACGAGCAGTACTTC.

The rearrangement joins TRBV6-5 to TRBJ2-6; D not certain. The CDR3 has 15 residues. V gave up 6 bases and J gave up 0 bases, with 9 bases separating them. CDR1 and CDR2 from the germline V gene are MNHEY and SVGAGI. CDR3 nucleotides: TGTGCCAGCAGCTTAGGGTACTCTGGGGCCAACGTCCTGACTTTC. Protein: CASSLGYSGANVLTF.

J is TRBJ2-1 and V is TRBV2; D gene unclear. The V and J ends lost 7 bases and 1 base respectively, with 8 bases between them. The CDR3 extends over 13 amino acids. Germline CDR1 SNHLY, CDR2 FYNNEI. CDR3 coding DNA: TGTGCCAGCACGAGCTTATCCTACAATGAGCAGTTCTTC. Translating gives CASTSLSYNEQFF.

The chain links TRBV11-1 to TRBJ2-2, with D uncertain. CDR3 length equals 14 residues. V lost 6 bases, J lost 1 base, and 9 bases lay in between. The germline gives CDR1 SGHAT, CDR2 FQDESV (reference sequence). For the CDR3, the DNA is TGTGCCAGCAGGTCGGAGCGGAACACCGGGGAGCTGTTTTTT. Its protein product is CASRSERNTGELFF.

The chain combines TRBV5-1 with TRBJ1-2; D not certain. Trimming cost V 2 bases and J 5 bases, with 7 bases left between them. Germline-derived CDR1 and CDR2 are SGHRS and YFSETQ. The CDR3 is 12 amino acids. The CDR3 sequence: CASSFDEYGYTF. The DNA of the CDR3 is TGCGCCAGCAGCTTTGACGAATATGGCTACACCTTC.

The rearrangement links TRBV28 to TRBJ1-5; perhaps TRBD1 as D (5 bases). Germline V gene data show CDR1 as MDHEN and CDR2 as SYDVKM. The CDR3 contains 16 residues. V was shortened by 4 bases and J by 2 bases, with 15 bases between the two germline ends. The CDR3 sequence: CASSSLSGMGNQPQHF. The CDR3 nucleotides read TGTGCCAGCAGTTCGTTATCAGGGATGGGCAATCAGCCCCAGCATTTT.

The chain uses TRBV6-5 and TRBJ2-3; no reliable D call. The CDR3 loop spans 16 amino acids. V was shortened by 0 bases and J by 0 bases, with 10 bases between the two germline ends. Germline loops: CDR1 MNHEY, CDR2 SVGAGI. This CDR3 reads CASSYSNTYSTDTQYF. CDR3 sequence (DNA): TGTGCCAGCAGTTACTCGAACACGTATAGCACAGATACGCAGTATTTT.

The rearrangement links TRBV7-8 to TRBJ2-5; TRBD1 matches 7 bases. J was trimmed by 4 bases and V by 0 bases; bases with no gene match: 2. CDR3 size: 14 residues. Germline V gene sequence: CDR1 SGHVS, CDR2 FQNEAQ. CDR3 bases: TGTGCCAGCAGCTTAGCGGACAGGATAGAGACCCAGTACTTC. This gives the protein CASSLADRIETQYF.

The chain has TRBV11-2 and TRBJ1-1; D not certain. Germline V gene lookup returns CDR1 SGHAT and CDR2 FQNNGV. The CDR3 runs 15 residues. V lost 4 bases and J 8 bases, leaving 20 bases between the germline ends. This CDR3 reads CASSSNKPTPKEAFF. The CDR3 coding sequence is TGTGCCAGCAGCTCCAATAAACCGACACCAAAGGAAGCTTTCTTT.

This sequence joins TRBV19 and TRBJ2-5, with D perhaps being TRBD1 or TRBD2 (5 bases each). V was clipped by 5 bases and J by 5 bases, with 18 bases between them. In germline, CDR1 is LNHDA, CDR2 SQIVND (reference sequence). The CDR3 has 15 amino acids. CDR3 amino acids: CASSLDGGSGETQYF. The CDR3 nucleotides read TGTGCCAGTAGTTTGGACGGAGGATCAGGGGAGACCCAGTACTTC.

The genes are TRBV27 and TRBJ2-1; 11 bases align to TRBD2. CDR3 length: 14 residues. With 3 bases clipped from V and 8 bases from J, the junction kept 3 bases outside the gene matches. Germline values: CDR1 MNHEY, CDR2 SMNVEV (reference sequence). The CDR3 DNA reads TGTGCCAGCAGTTTTACTAGCGGGAGCTATGAGCAGTTCTTC. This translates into CASSFTSGSYEQFF.

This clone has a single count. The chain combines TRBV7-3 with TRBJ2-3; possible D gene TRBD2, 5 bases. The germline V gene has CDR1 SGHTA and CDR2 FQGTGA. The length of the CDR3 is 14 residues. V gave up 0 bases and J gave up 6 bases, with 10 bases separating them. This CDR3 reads CASSLTEAKDTQYF. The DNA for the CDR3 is TGTGCCAGCAGCTTAACGGAGGCGAAGGATACGCAGTATTTT. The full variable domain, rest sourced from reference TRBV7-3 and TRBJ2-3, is GAGVSQTPSNKVTEKGKYVELRCDPISGHTALYWYRQSLGQGPEFLIYFQGTGAADDSGLPNDRFFAVRPEGSVSTLKIQRTERGDSAVYLCASSLTEAKDTQYFGPGTRLTVL.

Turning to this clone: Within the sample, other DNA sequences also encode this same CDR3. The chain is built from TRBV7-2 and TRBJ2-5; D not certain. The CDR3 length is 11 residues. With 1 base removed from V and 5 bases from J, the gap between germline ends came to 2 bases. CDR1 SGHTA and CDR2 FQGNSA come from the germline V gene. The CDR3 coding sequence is TGTGCCAGCAGCTTAGTCGAGACCCAGTACTTC. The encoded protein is CASSLVETQYF.

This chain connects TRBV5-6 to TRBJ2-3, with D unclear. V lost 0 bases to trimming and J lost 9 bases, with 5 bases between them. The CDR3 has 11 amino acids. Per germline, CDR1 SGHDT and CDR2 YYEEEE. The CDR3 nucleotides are TGTGCCAGCAGCTTGGGGAACACGCAGTATTTT. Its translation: CASSLGNTQYF.

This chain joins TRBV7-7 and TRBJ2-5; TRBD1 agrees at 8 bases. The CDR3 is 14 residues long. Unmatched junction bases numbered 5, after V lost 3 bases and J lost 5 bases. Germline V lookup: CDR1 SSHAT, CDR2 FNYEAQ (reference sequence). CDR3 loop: CASSFRTGLETQYF. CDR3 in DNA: TGTGCCAGCAGCTTTCGGACAGGGTTGGAGACCCAGTACTTC.

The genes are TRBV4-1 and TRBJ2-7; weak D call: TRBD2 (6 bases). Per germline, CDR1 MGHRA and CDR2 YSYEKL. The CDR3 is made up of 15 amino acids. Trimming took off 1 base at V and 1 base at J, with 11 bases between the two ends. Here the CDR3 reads CASSQARGMSYEQYF. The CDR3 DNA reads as TGCGCCAGCAGCCAAGCCCGGGGGATGTCCTACGAGCAGTACTTC.

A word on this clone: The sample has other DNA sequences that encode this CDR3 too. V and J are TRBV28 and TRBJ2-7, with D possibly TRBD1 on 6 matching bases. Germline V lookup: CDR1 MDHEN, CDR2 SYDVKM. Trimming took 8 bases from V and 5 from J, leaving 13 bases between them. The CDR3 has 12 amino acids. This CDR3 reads CASHKGVHEQYF. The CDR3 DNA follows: TGTGCCAGCCATAAGGGGGTTCACGAGCAGTACTTC. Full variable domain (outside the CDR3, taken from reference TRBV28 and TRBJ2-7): DVKVTQSSRYLVKRTGEKVFLECVQDMDHENMFWYRQDPGLGLRLIYFSYDVKMKEKGDIPEGYSVSREKKERFSLILESASTNQTSMYLCASHKGVHEQYFGPGTRLTVT.

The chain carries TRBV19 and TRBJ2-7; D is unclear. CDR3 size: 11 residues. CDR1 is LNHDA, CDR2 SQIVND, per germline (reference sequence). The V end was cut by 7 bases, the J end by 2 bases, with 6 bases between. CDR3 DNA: TGTGCCAGTATGCAGACCTACGAGCAGTACTTC. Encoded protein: CASMQTYEQYF.

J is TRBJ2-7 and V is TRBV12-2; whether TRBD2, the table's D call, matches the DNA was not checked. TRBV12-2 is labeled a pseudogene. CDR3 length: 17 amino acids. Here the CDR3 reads CASRPWRWRGSYLEQYF. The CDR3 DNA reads TGTGCAAGTCGCCCGTGGAGGTGGCGGGGATCCTATTTAGAGCAGTACTTC.

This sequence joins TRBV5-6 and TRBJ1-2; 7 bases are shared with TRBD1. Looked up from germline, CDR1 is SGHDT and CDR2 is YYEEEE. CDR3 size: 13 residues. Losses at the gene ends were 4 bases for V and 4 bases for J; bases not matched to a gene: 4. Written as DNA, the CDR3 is TGTGCCAGCAGCCGGGACAGAGGCTATGGCTACACCTTC. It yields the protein CASSRDRGYGYTF.

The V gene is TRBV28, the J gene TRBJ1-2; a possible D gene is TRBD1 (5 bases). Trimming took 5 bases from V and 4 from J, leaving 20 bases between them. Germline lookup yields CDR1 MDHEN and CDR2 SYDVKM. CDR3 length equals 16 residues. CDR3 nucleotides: TGTGCCAGCAGTCCCCAAGCCTTTACAGGCGGCTATGGCTACACCTTC. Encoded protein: CASSPQAFTGGYGYTF.

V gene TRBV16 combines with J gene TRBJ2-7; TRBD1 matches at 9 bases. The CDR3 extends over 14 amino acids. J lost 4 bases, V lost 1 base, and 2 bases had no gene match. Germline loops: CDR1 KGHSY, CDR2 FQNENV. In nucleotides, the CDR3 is TGTGCCAGCAGCCAATTGGGACAGGGATACGAGCAGTACTTC. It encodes CASSQLGQGYEQYF.

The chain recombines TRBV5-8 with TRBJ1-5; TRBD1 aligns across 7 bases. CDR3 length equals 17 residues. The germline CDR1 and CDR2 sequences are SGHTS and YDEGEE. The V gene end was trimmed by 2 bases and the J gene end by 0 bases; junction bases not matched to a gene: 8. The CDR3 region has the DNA TGTGCCAGCAGCTTTTCACTCACAGGGGCTAGCAATCAGCCCCAGCATTTT. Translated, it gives CASSFSLTGASNQPQHF.

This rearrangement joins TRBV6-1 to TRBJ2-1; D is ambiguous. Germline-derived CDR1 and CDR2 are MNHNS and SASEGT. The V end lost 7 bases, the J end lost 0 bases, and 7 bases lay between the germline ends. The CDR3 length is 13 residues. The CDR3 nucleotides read TGTGCCAGCACACTGATCTCCTACAATGAGCAGTTCTTC. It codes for CASTLISYNEQFF.

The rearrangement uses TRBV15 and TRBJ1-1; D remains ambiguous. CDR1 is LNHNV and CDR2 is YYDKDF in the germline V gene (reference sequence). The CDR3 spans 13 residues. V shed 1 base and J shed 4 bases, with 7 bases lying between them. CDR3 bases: TGTGCCACCAGCAGAGTCCCGGTCACTGAAGCTTTCTTT. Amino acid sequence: CATSRVPVTEAFF.